The following is a T cell receptor (beta chain) sequence with its context. The antigen remains unidentified. This sample is part of a study of lymphopenia after photon versus proton radiotherapy. Study outcomes and limitations: A bigger post-nadir fall in TCR diversity correlated inversely with survival time in deceased patients.

Generated by immunoSEQ multiplex PCR, the TCRdb table keeps only in-frame clones and is missing some. This sample carries under 65,000 clones, about 88% of them seen once, and the ten largest clones take about 2%. V lost 3 bases and J lost 0, with 18 bases in between. The CDR3 totals 18 residues. CDR1 is WNHNN, CDR2 SYGVQD, per germline (reference sequence). The chain carries TRBV10-1 and TRBJ2-4; D perhaps matches TRBD1 (6 bases). The source material was peripheral blood, sampled from a patient treated with proton-based radiotherapy. The sequence came from a man between 60 and 75 years old with pancreatic cancer. The chain's CDR3 is CASSDHPGGEIAKNIQYF. CDR3 sequence (DNA): TGCGCCAGCAGTGACCACCCTGGGGGCGAGATAGCCAAAAACATTCAGTACTTC.